The 17 T cell receptor beta chains below all came from one sample that was sequenced in a study of shared clonotypes between healthy human individuals. The assay was immunoSEQ multiplex PCR, and TCRdb's table has in-frame clones only and misses some. The sample lists about 710,000 clones, 55% to 80% seen once, with 1.8% in the top ten. Sequences were obtained from memory CD4+ T cells sorted from blood. The subset was: CD45RA-negative fraction. The receptor set was obtained from a woman between 25 and 40 years old in good health.

The chain recombines TRBV27 with TRBJ2-7, with D perhaps matching TRBD2 (6 bases). CDR1 is MNHEY, CDR2 SMNVEV, per germline (reference sequence). The germline V and J ends were trimmed by 1 base and 5 bases, with 18 bases remaining between them. The length of the CDR3 is 16 residues. The DNA of the CDR3 is TGTGCCAGCAGTTTATTTGGGTGGATGACGGGGGACGAGCAGTACTTC. Residues: CASSLFGWMTGDEQYF.

Here the CDR3 reads CASTPQRATDTDTQYF. CDR3 DNA sequence: TGTGCCAGCACCCCCCAGCGGGCAACAGACACAGATACGCAGTATTTT. This chain connects TRBV25-1 to TRBJ2-3; tentative D call: TRBD2 (6 bases). The CDR3 runs to 16 residues. V lost 7 bases and J lost 2, with 19 bases in between. CDR1 is MGHDK, CDR2 SYGVNS, per germline.

This clone was picked up a small number of times. The J gene is TRBJ2-2, the V gene TRBV5-1, with no clear D. Germline V gene sequence: CDR1 SGHRS, CDR2 YFSETQ. The germline V and J ends were trimmed by 4 bases and 0 bases, with 13 bases remaining between them. The CDR3 extends over 16 amino acids. The CDR3 bases are TGCGCCAGCAGCCGGGCTGATTTTACGAACACCGGGGAGCTGTTTTTT. Its protein is CASSRADFTNTGELFF.

The chain recombines TRBV5-6 with TRBJ2-5; a possible D gene is TRBD1 (6 bases). Germline V gives CDR1 SGHDT, CDR2 YYEEEE. Trimming cost V 4 bases and J 1 base, with 14 bases left between them. The CDR3 extends over 15 amino acids. This CDR3 reads CASSRFGTSQETQYF. The CDR3 DNA reads TGTGCCAGCAGCCGCTTCGGGACATCCCAAGAGACCCAGTACTTC. The full variable domain, in which reference TRBV5-6 and TRBJ2-5 provide the parts outside the CDR3, is DAGVTQSPTHLIKTRGQQVTLRCSPKSGHDTVSWYQQALGQGPQFIFQYYEEEERQRGNFPDRFSGHQFPNYSSELNVNALLLGDSALYLCASSRFGTSQETQYFGPGTRLLVL.

The chain recombines TRBV27 with TRBJ2-7; 7 bases line up with TRBD1. Unmatched junction bases numbered 11, after V lost 5 bases and J lost 4 bases. Germline V CDR1 and CDR2: MNHEY, SMNVEV (reference sequence). The CDR3 loop spans 15 amino acids. The CDR3 is CASSNDVQGWYEQYF. Here the CDR3 DNA reads TGTGCCAGCAGTAACGATGTACAGGGGTGGTACGAGCAGTACTTC.

The chain has TRBV19 and TRBJ2-1; D remains ambiguous. The length of the CDR3 is 15 residues. The germline V gene encodes CDR1 LNHDA and CDR2 SQIVND (reference sequence). V was clipped by 7 bases and J by 2 bases, with 15 bases between them. The CDR3 loop is CASKATNTTYNEQFF. In nucleotides, the CDR3 is TGTGCCAGTAAGGCGACGAATACAACCTACAATGAGCAGTTCTTC.

V gene TRBV11-1 combines with J gene TRBJ2-3, with 9 bases lining up with TRBD1. CDR1 is SGHAT, CDR2 FQDESV, per germline (reference sequence). The CDR3 runs to 16 residues. V gave up 4 bases and J gave up 6 bases; unmatched junction bases: 11. Written as DNA, the CDR3 is TGTGCCAGCAGCTCCCAGCCAACAGGGGGCCCGGATACGCAGTATTTT. This encodes CASSSQPTGGPDTQYF.

This clone was counted many times. This may be a read error: a much more frequent sequence differs by one nucleotide. Other DNA sequences in this specimen translate into the identical CDR3. The chain combines TRBV11-2 with TRBJ1-4, with TRBD1 identical over 9 bases. Germline V lookup: CDR1 SGHAT, CDR2 FQNNGV. This CDR3 is 14 amino acids long. The ends lost 5 bases at V and 8 bases at J; junction bases unmatched: 6. As DNA, the CDR3 is TGTGCCAGCAGCCGAGGACAGGGGAACGAAAAACTGTTTTTT. Encoded protein: CASSRGQGNEKLFF. The entire variable domain, with the rest obtained from reference TRBV11-2 and TRBJ1-4, is as follows: EAGVAQSPRYKIIEKRQSVAFWCNPISGHATLYWYQQILGQGPKLLIQFQNNGVVDDSQLPKDRFSAERLKGVDSTLKIQPAKLEDSAVYLCASSRGQGNEKLFFGSGTQLSVL.

This rearrangement joins TRBV28 to TRBJ2-3; TRBD1 matches at 8 bases. Germline values: CDR1 MDHEN, CDR2 SYDVKM. The ends lost 1 base at V and 5 bases at J; junction bases unmatched: 8. The CDR3 is 16 amino acids. The CDR3 loop is CASSLSSGGGGDTQYF. The DNA of the CDR3 is TGTGCCAGCAGTTTATCTTCAGGGGGCGGCGGAGATACGCAGTATTTT.

The rearrangement uses TRBV28 and TRBJ1-1, with D perhaps matching TRBD1 (6 bases). CDR1 is MDHEN and CDR2 is SYDVKM in the germline V gene. The CDR3 sequence is 16 residues long. Trimming cost V 8 bases and J 0 bases, with 19 bases left between them. In DNA, the CDR3 is TGTGCCAGCCCTTCGACGACAGGTTTTGTGAACACTGAAGCTTTCTTT. Residues: CASPSTTGFVNTEAFF.

The rearrangement links TRBV10-3 to TRBJ2-2, with a tentative D call TRBD2 (5 bases). The CDR3 loop spans 15 amino acids. Trimming removed 3 bases from V and 4 bases from J, with 12 bases in between. The germline V gene has CDR1 ENHRY and CDR2 SYGVKD. The CDR3 reads CAISETSWVTGELFF. The CDR3, as DNA: TGTGCCATCAGTGAAACTAGTTGGGTCACCGGGGAGCTGTTTTTT.

CDR3 sequence reads: CASSAGRELPMEQFF. The CDR3, as DNA: TGCGCCAGCAGCGCGGGACGGGAATTACCAATGGAGCAGTTCTTC. The chain has TRBV5-1 and TRBJ2-1; possible D gene TRBD2, 6 bases. The CDR3 spans 15 residues. Germline CDR1 is SGHRS and CDR2 is YFSETQ. V was shortened by 4 bases and J by 10 bases, with 21 bases between the two germline ends.

Worth noting for this clone: The same CDR3 also results from other DNA sequences found in this sample. The V gene is TRBV27, the J gene TRBJ2-7; TRBD2 matches at 9 bases. V shed 4 bases, J shed 4 bases, and the junction held 5 bases outside the gene matches. Germline CDR1 is MNHEY and CDR2 is SMNVEV (reference sequence). The CDR3 length is 14 residues. This CDR3 reads CASSSGLASYEQYF. DNA of the CDR3: TGTGCCAGCAGTTCGGGACTAGCATCTTACGAGCAGTACTTC.

The chain carries TRBV11-2 and TRBJ2-7; TRBD2 might be the D (6 bases). Trimming shortened V by 6 bases and J by 6 bases, and 24 bases separated the two germline ends. This CDR3 has 16 residues. The germline V gene has CDR1 SGHAT and CDR2 FQNNGV. The CDR3 nucleotides are TGTGCCAGCAGTTTAACTCAGGGACTTCAGAGGCGCGAGCAGTACTTC. As protein: CASSLTQGLQRREQYF.

This chain connects TRBV18 to TRBJ2-1; 12 nucleotides agree with TRBD2. The CDR3 sequence is 16 residues long. Germline V gene data show CDR1 as KGHSH and CDR2 as LQKENI. With V trimmed by 0 bases and J by 5 bases, 2 bases remained unmatched. The CDR3 DNA reads TGTGCCAGCTCACCACCGGGACTAGCGGGTAACAATGAGCAGTTCTTC. The encoded protein is CASSPPGLAGNNEQFF.

This chain joins TRBV18 and TRBJ1-3; D not resolved. Germline loops: CDR1 KGHSH, CDR2 LQKENI. V was trimmed by 2 bases and J by 2 bases, leaving 16 bases between them. The CDR3 extends over 17 amino acids. The CDR3 loop reads CASSPNRLGNTGNTIYF. DNA for the CDR3: TGTGCCAGCTCACCAAACCGGTTGGGGAACACTGGAAACACCATATATTTT.

The chain employs TRBV19 and TRBJ2-7; the D call may be TRBD1 or TRBD2 (5 bases each). Trimming cost V 1 base and J 3 bases, with 13 bases left between them. Germline-derived CDR1 and CDR2 are LNHDA and SQIVND (reference sequence). The CDR3 loop spans 15 amino acids. CDR3 nucleotide sequence: TGTGCCAGTAGTATAGGGGGGACCTCTGGCTACGAGCAGTACTTC. It is translated as CASSIGGTSGYEQYF.